These T cell receptor beta chains were read from a single sample in a study of blood T cell repertoires in COVID-19. Method: immunoSEQ multiplex PCR; TCRdb's copy keeps in-frame clones and lacks some. The table records some 210,000 clones, 70% to 90% of them present only once. Sequenced: peripheral blood. These receptors were collected from a woman aged 45 to 65 with active or convalescent COVID-19. Both conserved end residues are part of each CDR3. The D gene is left open where the match is weak. Clone size is shown for a subset of rows, as once, few, many or a class of expanded clone.

j_call | d_call | clone_size | v_call | cdr3_nt | cdr3_aa
TRBJ2-2 | . | . | TRBV11-2 | TGTGCCAGCAGCTTTACCAGGGTTGGGGAGCTGTTTTTT | CASSFTRVGELFF
TRBJ2-5 | . | . | TRBV5-4 | TGTGCCAGCAGCTTCGGGGGAGAAACCCCAGAGACCCAGTACTTC | CASSFGGETPETQYF
TRBJ2-1 | . | few | TRBV6-4 | TGTGCCAGCAGTGACTCGGACGGGGGTGAGCAGTTCTTC | CASSDSDGGEQFF
TRBJ1-2 | TRBD1 | . | TRBV2 | TGTGCCAGCAGTAACCGGGACAGACTGAATGGCTACACCTTC | CASSNRDRLNGYTF
TRBJ2-1 | TRBD2 | . | TRBV2 | TGTGCCAGCGCCGCCCAACTAGCGGACAATGAGCAGTTCTTC | CASAAQLADNEQFF
TRBJ2-3 | TRBD1 | . | TRBV28 | TGTGCCAGCAGTTTTGGGACAGCCACAGATACGCAGTATTTT | CASSFGTATDTQYF
TRBJ1-1 | . | . | TRBV14 | TGTGCCAGCAGCCAAGAATCGAACAGGCCCCTCACTGAAGCTTTCTTT | CASSQESNRPLTEAFF
TRBJ1-1 | . | . | TRBV12-3/TRBV12-4 | TGTGCCAGCAGGGTAGCGGGGTCCCTTGCCGCTTTCTTT | CASRVAGSLAAFF
TRBJ1-2 | . | once | TRBV28 | TGTGCCAGCACCCCTTTGGTTGAGGGTAGCTATGGCTACACCTTC | CASTPLVEGSYGYTF
TRBJ1-2 | TRBD1 | . | TRBV19 | TGTGCCAGTAGTATAGATTGGTCGACAGGGCAAATGAGGGGCTACACCTTC | CASSIDWSTGQMRGYTF
TRBJ2-2 | TRBD2 | . | TRBV3-1/TRBV3-2 | TGTGCCAGCAGCCCAAGGCGGGGGGTGGCCGGGGAGCTGTTTTTT | CASSPRRGVAGELFF
TRBJ2-1 | TRBD2 | . | TRBV20-1 | TGCAGTGCTAGTTCCGCTAGCGGATACAATGAGCAGTTCTTC | CSASSASGYNEQFF
TRBJ2-4 | TRBD1 | . | TRBV10-3 | TGTGCCATCAGCGAGGGACAGTCGGCCAAAAACATTCAGTACTTC | CAISEGQSAKNIQYF
TRBJ2-2 | . | . | TRBV5-1 | TGCGCCAGCAGCTTACTAACTGACGAGTGGATGAGGGAGCTGTTTTTT | CASSLLTDEWMRELFF
TRBJ1-4 | . | . | TRBV19 | TGTGCCAGTAGTATGAAGCTGCTCTATGAAAAACTGTTTTTT | CASSMKLLYEKLFF
TRBJ1-5 | . | once | TRBV6-6 | TGTGCCAGCAGCTCCGACAAAGACAGCAATCAGCCCCAGCATTTT | CASSSDKDSNQPQHF
TRBJ2-3 | TRBD2 | . | TRBV5-4 | TGTGCCAGCAGCTTACCAGCCTGGACTAGCGGGTACCCAGATACGCAGTATTTT | CASSLPAWTSGYPDTQYF
TRBJ2-7 | TRBD2 | . | TRBV4-2 | TGTGCCAGCAGCCAAGACCCGGGCGGGAGAAGGTACGAGCAGTACTTC | CASSQDPGGRRYEQYF
TRBJ1-5 | . | . | TRBV28 | TGTGCCAGCAGTTTACTTTCAGGGGTACAGCCCCAGCATTTT | CASSLLSGVQPQHF
TRBJ2-5 | TRBD1 | once | TRBV11-2 | TGTGCCAGCAGCCGAAGACAGGGATCTGCGGAGACCCAGTACTTC | CASSRRQGSAETQYF
TRBJ2-5 | . | once | TRBV5-1 | TGCGCCAGCAGCTTGTTTACTCCTCAAGAGACCCAGTACTTC | CASSLFTPQETQYF
TRBJ2-2 | . | . | TRBV2 | TGTGCCAGCAGTGACACAGGGTCAAAGGGGGAGCTGTTTTTT | CASSDTGSKGELFF
TRBJ1-6 | TRBD1 | . | TRBV6-5 | TGTGCCAGCAGTTTGACAGGGGACAATTCACCCCTCCACTTT | CASSLTGDNSPLHF
TRBJ1-6 | . | . | TRBV5-1 | TGCGCCAGCAGCTTGGGGGCGCGTGACCCCAATTCACCCCTCCACTTT | CASSLGARDPNSPLHF
TRBJ1-1 | . | . | TRBV19 | TGTGCCAGTAGTACCAGCGGGAACACTGAAGCTTTCTTT | CASSTSGNTEAFF
TRBJ2-5 | TRBD2 | . | TRBV19 | TGTGCCAGTACCCTCGGGACTAGCGATGGGGAGACCCAGTACTTC | CASTLGTSDGETQYF
TRBJ1-5 | . | . | TRBV11-2 | TGTGCCAGCAGCTTAGTAGGAGGGCAGCCCCAGCATTTT | CASSLVGGQPQHF
TRBJ1-2 | TRBD1 | . | TRBV16 | TGTGCCAGCAGTCGGACAGGATGGGGCTACACCTTC | CASSRTGWGYTF